This T cell receptor beta chain was identified in a study of technical replicates of blood from a few donors. Germline trimming cut 0 bases from V and 4 bases from J; bases unmatched to any gene: 12. The CDR3 has 18 amino acids. Germline values: CDR1 KGHSH, CDR2 LQKENI. Generated by immunoSEQ multiplex PCR, the TCRdb table keeps only in-frame clones and is missing some. The table lists 87,000 or so clones, more than 85% of them singletons. This clone is a singleton in its sample. The chain combines TRBV18 with TRBJ2-1, with 7 bases aligning to TRBD2. The clonotype comes from a human donor in good health. The sample taken for sequencing was T cells isolated from PBMCs. This CDR3 reads CASSPPSGLASGYNEQFF. The DNA for the CDR3 is TGTGCCAGCTCACCACCGAGTGGGTTAGCTAGCGGTTACAATGAGCAGTTCTTC.